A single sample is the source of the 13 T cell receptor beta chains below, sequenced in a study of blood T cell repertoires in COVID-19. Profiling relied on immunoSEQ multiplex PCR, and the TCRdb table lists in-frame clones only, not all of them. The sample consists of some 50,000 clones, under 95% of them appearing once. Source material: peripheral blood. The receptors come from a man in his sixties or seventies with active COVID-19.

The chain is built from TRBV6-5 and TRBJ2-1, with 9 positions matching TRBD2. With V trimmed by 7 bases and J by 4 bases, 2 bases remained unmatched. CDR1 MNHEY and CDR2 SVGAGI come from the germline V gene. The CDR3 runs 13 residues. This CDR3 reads CASNLAGYNEQFF. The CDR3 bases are TGTGCCAGCAATCTAGCGGGGTACAATGAGCAGTTCTTC.

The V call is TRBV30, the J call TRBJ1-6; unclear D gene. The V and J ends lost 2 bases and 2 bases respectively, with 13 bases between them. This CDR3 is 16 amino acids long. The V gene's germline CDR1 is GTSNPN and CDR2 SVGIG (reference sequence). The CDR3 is CAWSLRDRTYNSPLHF. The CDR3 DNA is TGTGCCTGGAGTCTACGGGATAGAACCTATAATTCACCCCTCCACTTT.

The CDR3 DNA is TGTGCCACCAGCAACAACCCGGGTGGGCACAGGACCTACGAGCAGTACTTC. As protein: CATSNNPGGHRTYEQYF. The genes are TRBV24-1 and TRBJ2-7; possible D gene TRBD1, 5 bases. V lost 7 bases to trimming and J lost 2 bases, with 23 bases between them. Looked up from germline, CDR1 is KGHDR and CDR2 is SFDVKD. The CDR3 spans 17 residues.

CDR3 sequence reads: CASSSPTGVYEQYF. The CDR3, as DNA: TGTGCCAGCAGTTCCCCGACAGGGGTGTACGAGCAGTACTTC. This chain joins TRBV6-6 and TRBJ2-7, with 8 bases lining up with TRBD1. V dropped 4 bases and J dropped 4; count of bases not matched to a gene: 6. The CDR3 is 14 residues long. Germline V gives CDR1 MNHNY, CDR2 SVGAGI (reference sequence).

The CDR3 bases are TGTGCCAGCAGCTTGAGGGGTAGCAGAGAGACCCAGTACTTC. Residues: CASSLRGSRETQYF. V and J are TRBV5-4 and TRBJ2-5; TRBD1 might be the D (5 bases). V lost 1 base and J 4 bases, leaving 11 bases between the germline ends. This CDR3 contains 14 residues. Germline values: CDR1 SGHNT, CDR2 YYREEE (reference sequence).

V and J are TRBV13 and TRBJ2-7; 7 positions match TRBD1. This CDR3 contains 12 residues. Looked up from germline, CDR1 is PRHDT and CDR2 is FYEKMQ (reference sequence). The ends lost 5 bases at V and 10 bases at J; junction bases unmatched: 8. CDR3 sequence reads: CASSPDRALQYF. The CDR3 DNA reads TGTGCCAGCAGCCCCGACAGGGCACTCCAGTACTTC.

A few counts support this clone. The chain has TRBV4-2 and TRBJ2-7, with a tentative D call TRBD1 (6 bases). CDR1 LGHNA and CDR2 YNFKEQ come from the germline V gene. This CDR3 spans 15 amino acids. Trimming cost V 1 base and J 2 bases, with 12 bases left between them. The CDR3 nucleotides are TGTGCCAGCAGCCAAGGTCTTGGACAGACCTACGAGCAGTACTTC. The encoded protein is CASSQGLGQTYEQYF.

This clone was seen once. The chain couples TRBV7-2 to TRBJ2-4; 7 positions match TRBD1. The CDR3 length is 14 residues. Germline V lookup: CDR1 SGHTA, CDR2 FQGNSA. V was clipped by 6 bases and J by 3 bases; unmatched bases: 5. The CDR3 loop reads CASSRRDSKNIQYF. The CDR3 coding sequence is TGTGCCAGCAGTCGACGGGACAGCAAAAACATTCAGTACTTC.

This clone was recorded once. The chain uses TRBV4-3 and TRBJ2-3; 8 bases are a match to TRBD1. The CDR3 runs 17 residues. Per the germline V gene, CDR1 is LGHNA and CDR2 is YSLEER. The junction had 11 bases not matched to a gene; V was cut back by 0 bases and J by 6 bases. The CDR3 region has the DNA TGCGCCAGCAGCCAAGATCTGGCAGGGGGCGCAAAGGATACGCAGTATTTT. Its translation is CASSQDLAGGAKDTQYF.

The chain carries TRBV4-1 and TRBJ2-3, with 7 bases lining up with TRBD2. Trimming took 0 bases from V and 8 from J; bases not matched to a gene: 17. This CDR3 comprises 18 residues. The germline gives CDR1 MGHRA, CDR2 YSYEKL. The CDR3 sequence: CASSQETAGRASGFTQYF. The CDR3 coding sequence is TGCGCCAGCAGCCAAGAAACTGCGGGCCGGGCTAGCGGATTTACGCAGTATTTT.

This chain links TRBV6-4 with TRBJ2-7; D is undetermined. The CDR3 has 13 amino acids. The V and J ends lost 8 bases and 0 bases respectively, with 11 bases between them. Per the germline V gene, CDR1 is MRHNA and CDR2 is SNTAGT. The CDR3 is CASLASPSYEQYF. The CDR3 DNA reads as TGTGCCAGCTTGGCATCCCCCTCCTACGAGCAGTACTTC.

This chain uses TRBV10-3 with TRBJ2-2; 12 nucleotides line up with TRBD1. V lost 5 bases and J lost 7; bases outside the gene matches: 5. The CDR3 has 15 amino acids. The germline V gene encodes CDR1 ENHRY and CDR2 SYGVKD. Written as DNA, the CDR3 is TGTGCCATCAGTTCGGGACAGGGGGCGATCGGGGAGCTGTTTTTT. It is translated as CAISSGQGAIGELFF.

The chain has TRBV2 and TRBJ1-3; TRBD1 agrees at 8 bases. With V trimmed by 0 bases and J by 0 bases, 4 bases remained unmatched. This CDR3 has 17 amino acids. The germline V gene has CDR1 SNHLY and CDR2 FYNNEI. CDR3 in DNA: TGTGCCAGCAGTGAAGCGCACAGGGGGGTCTCTGGAAACACCATATATTTT. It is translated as CASSEAHRGVSGNTIYF.